The clone carrying this T cell receptor beta chain was picked up a small number of times. Next came a second PCR, run for roughly 6 to 11 cycles, which used a sample-barcoded 5' primer along with a J-beta primer mix. TCRdb reprocessed the 5' RACE reads via MiXCR and lists one record per CDR3 protein. Found here are around 1,700,000 distinct CDR3 sequences, roughly 30% of them singletons; the top ten hold roughly 8%. The sample comes from a study of blood T cells in healthy people across ages. The CDR3 has 14 amino acids. Germline CDR1 is LNHDA and CDR2 is SQIVND (reference sequence). V dropped 7 bases and J dropped 2; count of bases not matched to a gene: 6.

The rearrangement links TRBV19 to TRBJ2-5, with 8 bases fitting TRBD1. Sequencing input: blood. This sequence originates from a young woman in good health. The CDR3 nucleotides read TGTGCCAGTACTGACAGGGGAAAGCAAGAGACCCAGTACTTC. The encoded protein is CASTDRGKQETQYF.